These T cell receptor beta chains were read from a single sample in a study of shared clonotypes between healthy human individuals. The data were produced by immunoSEQ multiplex PCR, yet TCRdb's version contains in-frame clones alone and is incomplete. The table shows under 2.5 million clones, with about nine tenths occurring only once. Sample: naive CD4+ T cells from PBMCs. The receptors derive from a man aged 18 to 30 in good health. Some clones in this sample may be carry-over from other donors' samples. The CDR3 runs from the conserved cysteine through the conserved F or W. D genes are given only for firm matches. Clone size appears in some rows only: once, few, many, or a class for an expanded clone.

len: 14
abundance: .
d_gene: .
j_gene: TRBJ2-7
v_gene: TRBV5-4
CDR3aa: CASSRDGGFYEQYF
CDR3nt: TGTGCCAGCAGCCGGGACGGCGGGTTCTACGAGCAGTACTTC

len: 15
abundance: .
d_gene: TRBD2
j_gene: TRBJ2-1
v_gene: TRBV7-9
CDR3aa: CASSFRLAGDNEQFF
CDR3nt: TGTGCCAGCAGCTTCCGGCTAGCGGGGGACAATGAGCAGTTCTTC

len: 17
abundance: .
d_gene: .
j_gene: TRBJ2-4
v_gene: TRBV18
CDR3aa: CASSPGQTTLAKNIQYF
CDR3nt: TGTGCCAGCTCACCCGGACAGACAACCTTAGCCAAAAACATTCAGTACTTC

len: 12
abundance: .
d_gene: .
j_gene: TRBJ1-5
v_gene: TRBV19
CDR3aa: CATRAGNQPQHF
CDR3nt: TGTGCCACCCGGGCTGGCAATCAGCCCCAGCATTTT

len: 16
abundance: .
d_gene: .
j_gene: TRBJ1-5
v_gene: TRBV7-9
CDR3aa: CASSSRQEGSNQPQHF
CDR3nt: TGTGCCAGCAGCTCCCGCCAAGAGGGGAGCAATCAGCCCCAGCATTTT

len: 15
abundance: .
d_gene: .
j_gene: TRBJ2-7
v_gene: TRBV27
CDR3aa: CASSSLGLVTYEQYF
CDR3nt: TGTGCCAGCAGTAGTTTGGGGCTGGTCACCTACGAGCAGTACTTC

len: 16
abundance: once
d_gene: .
j_gene: TRBJ1-3
v_gene: TRBV7-8
CDR3aa: CASSPGPGSSGNTIYF
CDR3nt: TGTGCCAGCAGCCCCGGGCCAGGGAGCTCTGGAAACACCATATATTTT

len: 16
abundance: .
d_gene: .
j_gene: TRBJ1-4
v_gene: TRBV4-1
CDR3aa: CASSQGVASTSEKLFF
CDR3nt: TGCGCCAGCAGCCAAGGAGTGGCCAGCACTTCTGAAAAACTGTTTTTT

len: 14
abundance: .
d_gene: .
j_gene: TRBJ2-4
v_gene: TRBV11-2
CDR3aa: CASSPTRAKNIQYF
CDR3nt: TGTGCCAGCAGTCCAACTAGAGCCAAAAACATTCAGTACTTC

len: 17
abundance: .
d_gene: .
j_gene: TRBJ1-3
v_gene: TRBV18
CDR3aa: CASSPLNLQGAGNTIYF
CDR3nt: TGTGCCAGCTCACCACTCAATCTACAAGGGGCTGGAAACACCATATATTTT

len: 15
abundance: .
d_gene: .
j_gene: TRBJ2-5
v_gene: TRBV9
CDR3aa: CASSPYWGGRETQYF
CDR3nt: TGTGCCAGCAGCCCCTATTGGGGGGGCCGGGAGACCCAGTACTTC

len: 14
abundance: .
d_gene: TRBD1
j_gene: TRBJ1-1
v_gene: TRBV12-5
CDR3aa: CASGPSQGVGEAFF
CDR3nt: TGTGCTAGTGGTCCCTCCCAGGGGGTAGGTGAAGCTTTCTTT

len: 15
abundance: .
d_gene: TRBD2
j_gene: TRBJ2-5
v_gene: TRBV7-2
CDR3aa: CASSLVPGGQETQYF
CDR3nt: TGTGCCAGCAGCTTAGTTCCGGGAGGGCAAGAGACCCAGTACTTC

len: 15
abundance: .
d_gene: TRBD1
j_gene: TRBJ1-5
v_gene: TRBV6-5
CDR3aa: CASRMTGNSNQPQHF
CDR3nt: TGTGCCAGCAGAATGACAGGGAATAGCAATCAGCCCCAGCATTTT

len: 13
abundance: .
d_gene: .
j_gene: TRBJ1-5
v_gene: TRBV7-6
CDR3aa: CASSLSRDQPQHF
CDR3nt: TGTGCCAGCAGCTTAAGTAGAGATCAGCCCCAGCATTTT

len: 16
abundance: .
d_gene: TRBD2
j_gene: TRBJ2-3
v_gene: TRBV7-3
CDR3aa: CASSSLAGVETDTQYF
CDR3nt: TGTGCCAGCAGCTCTCTAGCGGGAGTAGAGACAGATACGCAGTATTTT

len: 13
abundance: .
d_gene: TRBD1
j_gene: TRBJ2-1
v_gene: TRBV18
CDR3aa: CAASGTAYNEQFF
CDR3nt: TGTGCCGCGTCCGGGACAGCTTACAATGAGCAGTTCTTC

len: 14
abundance: .
d_gene: .
j_gene: TRBJ2-3
v_gene: TRBV5-1
CDR3aa: CASSLGPQADTQYF
CDR3nt: TGCGCCAGCAGCTTAGGACCTCAGGCAGATACGCAGTATTTT

len: 17
abundance: .
d_gene: TRBD2
j_gene: TRBJ2-1
v_gene: TRBV9
CDR3aa: CASSPSISSGYYNEQFF
CDR3nt: TGTGCCAGCAGCCCATCGATATCTAGCGGTTACTACAATGAGCAGTTCTTC

len: 16
abundance: .
d_gene: TRBD1
j_gene: TRBJ2-7
v_gene: TRBV2
CDR3aa: CASSETLPGQTYEQYF
CDR3nt: TGTGCCAGCAGTGAAACCCTCCCGGGACAGACCTACGAGCAGTACTTC

len: 12
abundance: .
d_gene: .
j_gene: TRBJ2-7
v_gene: TRBV4-2
CDR3aa: CASSQGPNEQYF
CDR3nt: TGTGCCAGCAGCCAAGGCCCCAACGAGCAGTACTTC

len: 12
abundance: .
d_gene: .
j_gene: TRBJ1-3
v_gene: TRBV6-1
CDR3aa: CASSESGNTIYF
CDR3nt: TGTGCCAGCAGTGAAAGTGGAAACACCATATATTTT

len: 16
abundance: .
d_gene: TRBD2
j_gene: TRBJ2-1
v_gene: TRBV19
CDR3aa: CATSSPGRGSGNEQFF
CDR3nt: TGTGCCACTTCGTCCCCCGGGCGCGGGAGTGGAAATGAGCAGTTCTTC

len: 14
abundance: .
d_gene: TRBD1
j_gene: TRBJ1-1
v_gene: TRBV5-8
CDR3aa: CASSPGGWYTEAFF
CDR3nt: TGTGCCAGCAGCCCAGGGGGCTGGTACACTGAAGCTTTCTTT

len: 16
abundance: .
d_gene: TRBD2
j_gene: TRBJ2-1
v_gene: TRBV18
CDR3aa: CASSPLRGGPGDEQFF
CDR3nt: TGTGCCAGCTCACCCCTGAGGGGAGGGCCGGGCGATGAGCAGTTCTTC

len: 13
abundance: once
d_gene: .
j_gene: TRBJ1-4
v_gene: TRBV18
CDR3aa: CASSPGINEKLFF
CDR3nt: TGTGCCAGCTCACCAGGGATCAATGAAAAACTGTTTTTT

len: 12
abundance: .
d_gene: TRBD1
j_gene: TRBJ2-1
v_gene: TRBV7-9
CDR3aa: CASSLTGVEQFF
CDR3nt: TGTGCCAGCAGCTTGACAGGGGTTGAGCAGTTCTTC

len: 15
abundance: .
d_gene: TRBD1
j_gene: TRBJ1-1
v_gene: TRBV19
CDR3aa: CASSPQGAMSTEAFF
CDR3nt: TGTGCCAGTAGTCCTCAGGGGGCGATGTCCACTGAAGCTTTCTTT

len: 14
abundance: .
d_gene: .
j_gene: TRBJ2-5
v_gene: TRBV5-5
CDR3aa: CASSLAQGLETQYF
CDR3nt: TGTGCCAGCAGCTTGGCGCAGGGTCTGGAGACCCAGTACTTC

len: 15
abundance: .
d_gene: TRBD1
j_gene: TRBJ1-2
v_gene: TRBV19
CDR3aa: CASSLPSRTGVGYTF
CDR3nt: TGTGCCAGTAGTTTGCCAAGCCGGACAGGGGTCGGCTACACCTTC